One T cell receptor (beta chain) is described in this entry. Primers: 60 Vbeta forward and 13 Jbeta reverse. Assay: immunoSEQ multiplex PCR; the TCRdb copy retains only in-frame clones and omits some. This sample has 140,000 or so clones, with approximately 68% found just once. The CDR3 loop spans 14 amino acids. The V gene's germline CDR1 is MNHEY and CDR2 SMNVEV (reference sequence). V lost 5 bases, J lost 6 bases, and 17 bases lay in between. The data were obtained in a study of cytomegalovirus exposure and HLA in healthy donors. The sequence was collected from a man aged 40-55 years in good health and CMV-seronegative. The chain has TRBV27 and TRBJ2-7; perhaps TRBD2 as D (6 bases). The sample was PBMCs. DNA of the CDR3: TGTGCCAGCAGTCCTTGGGGGGAGGCCCGCGAGCAGTACTTC. Amino acid sequence: CASSPWGEAREQYF.